This T cell receptor (beta chain) is from a study of cytomegalovirus exposure and HLA in healthy donors listed by TCRdb under 2017. As for the study more broadly: According to a later analysis, the 120 or so validation repertoires were produced on the same platform as the approximately 620 repertoires of the first cohort. The study was designed to test whether signatures of past pathogen exposure could be identified by cataloging public T cell receptors. Along with the roughly 670-subject first cohort, a separate validation cohort of approximately 110 different subjects was used. To predict cytomegalovirus infection status, the study combined high-throughput TCR immunosequencing, statistical association of individual TCRs with disease status, and machine learning. The research as a whole found: According to the authors, the approach could potentially be generalized to other disease states and immunological phenotypes. In vitro tests confirmed that three of the cytomegalovirus-associated TCR beta chains recognize cytomegalovirus antigens. Of the cluster scores, 90% to 95% were above 0 in a later analysis, which found that TCRs clustered in the first cohort also tended to co-occur in the 120 or so validation repertoires. The validation cohort had no HLA typing available for a later analysis, so co-occurrence within that cohort was assessed over all 120 or so repertoires. In the study, roughly 160 TCR beta chains were listed as associated with cytomegalovirus. Across donors, most TCR sequences were observed very rarely, whereas some public TCRs were present in many individuals. The classifier was reported to diagnose cytomegalovirus status with high specificity and sensitivity in both the original and validation cohorts.

Donors formed part of the validation cohort, which comprised approximately 130 subjects and was distinct from the first cohort of some 700 subjects. To prepare the library, the immunoSEQ multiplex PCR assay was applied. In the authors' own workflow: A statistical classification framework was built to diagnose cytomegalovirus status from the catalog of TCR beta chain sequences. Here the immuneACCESS table is served through TCRdb, limited to in-frame sequences with V and J called. Missing clones are a known gap in these copies; in checked studies unresolved V genes cover under half, and the rest lacks a known reason. The V and J calls and the clone size are those of that table, but D and trimming were determined from the DNA. The sample table contains over 150,000 clones; only one count was recorded for around 80% of them. 13% of the sample comes from the top ten. With respect to this clone: The target of this receptor is not known. Per-base qualities were not stored, and no clone one base away is much larger.

The origin of this receptor is a woman aged 30 to 39 in good health and CMV-seropositive. The sequencing input was PBMCs.

The CDR3 protein: CASSPRWFTQGIEQFF. The nucleotide sequence reads TGTGCCAGCAGCCCTAGATGGTTTACACAGGGCATTGAGCAGTTCTTC. The rearranged chain carries TRBV9 and TRBJ2-1; TRBD1 could be the D gene, as 6 bases match. A distance of 23 bases separates the germline ends of V and J, which lose 4 bases and 9 bases respectively. Inclusive of the bounding cysteine and phenylalanine, the CDR3 is 16 residues long. Kept here is only the CDR3 DNA, which spans 48 bases and is read in frame from base 1. CDR1 and CDR2 are drawn from the germline V gene: SGDLS, YYNGEE.